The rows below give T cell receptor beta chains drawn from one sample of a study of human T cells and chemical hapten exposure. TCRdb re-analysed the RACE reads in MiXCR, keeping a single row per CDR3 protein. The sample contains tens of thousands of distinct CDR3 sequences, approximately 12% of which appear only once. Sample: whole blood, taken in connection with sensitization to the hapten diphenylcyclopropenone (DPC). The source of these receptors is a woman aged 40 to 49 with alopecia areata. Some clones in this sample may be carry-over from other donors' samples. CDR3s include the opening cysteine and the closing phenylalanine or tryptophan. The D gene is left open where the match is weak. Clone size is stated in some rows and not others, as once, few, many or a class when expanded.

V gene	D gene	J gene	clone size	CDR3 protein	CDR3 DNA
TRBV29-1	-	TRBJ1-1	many	CSVAQGNEAFF	TGCAGCGTTGCCCAGGGTAATGAAGCTTTCTTT
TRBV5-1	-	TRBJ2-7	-	CASSQASGQEQYF	TGCGCCAGCAGCCAGGCCTCCGGACAGGAGCAGTACTTC
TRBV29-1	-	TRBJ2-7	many	CSVGRGQAREQYF	TGCAGCGTTGGGAGGGGGCAAGCGCGAGAGCAGTACTTC
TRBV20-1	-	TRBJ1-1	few	CSAPSIESNTEAFF	TGCAGTGCGCCATCGATTGAGTCGAACACTGAAGCTTTCTTT
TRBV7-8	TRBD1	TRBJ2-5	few	CASSAARGSQETQYF	TGTGCCAGCAGCGCCGCCAGGGGGTCCCAAGAGACCCAGTACTTC
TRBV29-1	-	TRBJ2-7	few	CSVERQGTNEQYF	TGCAGCGTTGAGAGGCAGGGTACTAACGAGCAGTACTTC
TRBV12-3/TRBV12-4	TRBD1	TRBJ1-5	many	CASSGAGTGARPQHF	TGTGCCAGCAGTGGGGCCGGGACAGGGGCCCGGCCCCAGCATTTT
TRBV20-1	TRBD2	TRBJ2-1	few	CSAQRSGSRGRDEQFF	TGCAGTGCTCAGAGGAGCGGGAGTAGGGGGAGGGATGAGCAGTTCTTC
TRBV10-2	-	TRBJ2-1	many	CASSEIMGSYNEQFF	TGCGCCAGCAGTGAGATAATGGGGTCCTACAATGAGCAGTTCTTC
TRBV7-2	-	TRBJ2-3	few	CASSLSAGTDTQYF	TGTGCCAGCAGCTTATCAGCGGGCACAGATACGCAGTATTTT
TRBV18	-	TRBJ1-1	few	CASSPPTVSEAFF	TGTGCCAGCTCACCACCGACGGTTTCTGAAGCTTTCTTT
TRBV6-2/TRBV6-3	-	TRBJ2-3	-	CASSLPGRLGDTQYF	TGTGCCAGCAGCCTCCCCGGAAGGCTGGGGGATACGCAGTATTTT
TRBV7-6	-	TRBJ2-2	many	CASSERWDSVPSMSGELFF	TGTGCCAGCAGCGAACGGTGGGACTCAGTTCCATCCATGTCCGGGGAGCTGTTTTTT
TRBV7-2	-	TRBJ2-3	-	CASSLARAPNTQYF	TGTGCCAGCAGCTTGGCGCGGGCCCCCAATACGCAGTATTTT
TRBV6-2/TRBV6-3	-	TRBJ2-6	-	CASTILGEGANVLTF	TGTGCCAGCACTATCCTTGGTGAGGGGGCCAACGTCCTGACTTTC
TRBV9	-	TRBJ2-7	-	CASSVGATSYEQYF	TGTGCCAGCAGCGTAGGGGCCACCTCCTACGAGCAGTACTTC
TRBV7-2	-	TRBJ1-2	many	CASSTRGGGRGDGYTF	TGTGCCAGCAGCACCCGAGGAGGAGGGCGAGGTGATGGCTACACCTTC
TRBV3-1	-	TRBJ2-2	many	CASSPLGGGELFF	TGTGCCAGCAGTCCTCTAGGTGGCGGGGAGCTGTTTTTT
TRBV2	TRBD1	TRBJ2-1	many	CASSDRAGGWFF	TGTGCCAGCAGTGATAGGGCAGGGGGTTGGTTCTTC
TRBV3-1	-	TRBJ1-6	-	CASSQMTGLNSPLHF	TGTGCCAGCAGCCAAATGACAGGACTTAATTCACCCCTCCACTTT
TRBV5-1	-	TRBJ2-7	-	CASSLTGEQYF	TGCGCCAGCAGCTTGACCGGCGAGCAGTACTTC
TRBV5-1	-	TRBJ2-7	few	CASSQDGVAYEQYF	TGCGCCAGCAGCCAGGACGGCGTGGCCTACGAGCAGTACTTC
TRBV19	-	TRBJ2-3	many	CASIGPRTDTQYF	TGTGCCTCTATAGGACCTCGCACAGATACGCAGTATTTT
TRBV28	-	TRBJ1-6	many	CASLSFLNSPLHF	TGTGCCAGCCTCTCCTTCCTGAATTCACCCCTCCACTTT
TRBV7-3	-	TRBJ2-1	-	CASSLQRAEQFF	TGTGCCAGCAGCTTACAACGCGCCGAGCAGTTCTTC
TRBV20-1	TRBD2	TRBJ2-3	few	CSAGDYLTSTDTQYF	TGCAGTGCTGGGGACTACCTGACTAGCACAGATACGCAGTATTTT
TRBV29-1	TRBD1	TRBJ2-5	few	CSVGPQGETQYF	TGCAGCGTTGGGCCACAGGGGGAGACCCAGTACTTC
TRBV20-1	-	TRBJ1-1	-	CSAGGGLNTEAFF	TGCAGTGCTGGCGGGGGGTTGAACACTGAAGCTTTCTTT
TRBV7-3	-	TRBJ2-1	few	CASSANAGVYNEQFF	TGTGCCAGCAGCGCAAACGCCGGGGTCTACAATGAGCAGTTCTTC
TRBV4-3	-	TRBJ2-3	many	CASSQGLGPSTDTQYF	TGCGCCAGCAGCCAAGGACTTGGCCCTAGCACAGATACGCAGTATTTT
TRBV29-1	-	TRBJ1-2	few	CSVAGRASYGYTF	TGCAGCGTTGCAGGCAGGGCCAGCTATGGCTACACCTTC
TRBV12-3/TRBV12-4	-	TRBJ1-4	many	CASRQVEGEKLFF	TGTGCCAGCAGGCAGGTAGAAGGTGAAAAACTGTTTTTT
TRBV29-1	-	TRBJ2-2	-	CSVRHRASTGELFF	TGCAGCGTTCGGCACAGGGCTTCGACCGGGGAGCTGTTTTTT
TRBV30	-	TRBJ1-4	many	CAWSVLREKLFF	TGTGCCTGGAGTGTACTCCGTGAAAAACTGTTTTTT
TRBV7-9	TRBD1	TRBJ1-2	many	CASSKTGGGGYTF	TGTGCCAGCAGCAAGACAGGGGGCGGTGGCTACACCTTC
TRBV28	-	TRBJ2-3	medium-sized	CASSGDHTDTQYF	TGTGCCAGCAGCGGGGACCACACAGATACGCAGTATTTT
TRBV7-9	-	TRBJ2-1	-	CASSLAGRSYNEQFF	TGTGCCAGCAGCTTAGCAGGGAGGAGCTACAATGAGCAGTTCTTC
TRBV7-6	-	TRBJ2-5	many	CASSLANSKATQYF	TGTGCCAGCAGCTTAGCGAACAGCAAAGCGACCCAGTACTTC
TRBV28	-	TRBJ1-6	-	CASSYPPNSPLHF	TGTGCCAGCAGCTACCCTCCCAATTCACCCCTCCACTTT
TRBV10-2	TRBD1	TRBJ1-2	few	CASSDFDRAMDGYTF	TGCGCCAGCAGTGATTTCGACAGGGCGATGGATGGCTACACCTTC
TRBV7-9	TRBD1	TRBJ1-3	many	CASSGTVIGNTIYF	TGTGCCAGCAGCGGGACAGTCATTGGAAACACCATATATTTT
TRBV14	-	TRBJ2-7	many	CASSQEAYSGVREQYF	TGTGCCAGCAGCCAAGAAGCCTATTCAGGGGTAAGGGAGCAGTACTTC
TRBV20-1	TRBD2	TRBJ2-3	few	CSARAASGRSTDTQYF	TGCAGTGCTAGAGCGGCTAGCGGGAGGAGCACAGATACGCAGTATTTT
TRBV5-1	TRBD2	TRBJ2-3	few	CASSLDLSGGASYTQYF	TGCGCCAGCAGCTTGGACCTTAGCGGGGGGGCCTCATATACGCAGTATTTT
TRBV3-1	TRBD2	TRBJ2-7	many	CASSQGAGANEQYF	TGTGCCAGCAGCCAAGGAGCGGGAGCCAACGAGCAGTACTTC
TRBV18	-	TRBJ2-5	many	CASSLQGYQETQYF	TGTGCCAGCTCACTTCAGGGCTACCAAGAGACCCAGTACTTC
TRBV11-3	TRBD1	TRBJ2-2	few	CASSLELGQKNTGELFF	TGTGCCAGCAGCTTAGAGTTGGGACAGAAAAACACCGGGGAGCTGTTTTTT